A selection of T cell receptor beta chains follows, all from one sample in a study of blood T cell repertoires in COVID-19. Assay: immunoSEQ multiplex PCR; the TCRdb copy retains only in-frame clones and omits some. The repertoire consists of nearly 400,000 clones, with roughly 90% occurring once and the leading ten covering 1.7%. The source material was PBMCs or T cells enriched from blood (not recorded which). The receptor set was obtained from a woman aged 25-40 years who had recovered from COVID-19. Each CDR3 is given with its conserved first and last residue. The order of the fields is J gene, D gene, clone size, V gene, CDR3 DNA, CDR3 protein. The D gene is left open where the match is weak. Size is stated for part of the rows, as once, few or many counts, or as a class when the clone is expanded.

J: TRBJ2-3
D: -
size: -
V: TRBV15
DNA: TGTGCCACCAGCAGAGATGGGCGGGGCAACACAGATACGCAGTATTTT
CDR3: CATSRDGRGNTDTQYF

J: TRBJ2-7
D: TRBD2
size: -
V: TRBV2
DNA: TGTGCCAGCAGGGATAGCGGGAGCGAGCAGTACTTC
CDR3: CASRDSGSEQYF

J: TRBJ2-7
D: -
size: -
V: TRBV7-2
DNA: TGTGCCAGCAGCTTAAGTGCGATCGAGTACGAGCAGTACTTC
CDR3: CASSLSAIEYEQYF

J: TRBJ2-1
D: TRBD2
size: -
V: TRBV30
DNA: TGTGCCTGGAGTGGGAGGCGGGAGGGCTTCTTGGAGCAGTTCTTC
CDR3: CAWSGRREGFLEQFF

J: TRBJ2-2
D: -
size: -
V: TRBV11-2
DNA: TGTGCCAGCAGCCCCAGGGTATCCGGGGAGCTGTTTTTT
CDR3: CASSPRVSGELFF

J: TRBJ2-4
D: TRBD2
size: -
V: TRBV29-1
DNA: TGCAGCGTTGGGGACGGGACTAGCTGGGACATTCAGTACTTC
CDR3: CSVGDGTSWDIQYF

J: TRBJ2-7
D: -
size: -
V: TRBV30
DNA: TGTGCCTGGACAGGGGAAGTGGGCTACGAGCAGTACTTC
CDR3: CAWTGEVGYEQYF

J: TRBJ1-1
D: -
size: -
V: TRBV11-2
DNA: TGTGCCAGCAGCTTATGGGGCCCCATGAACACTGAAGCTTTCTTT
CDR3: CASSLWGPMNTEAFF

J: TRBJ2-5
D: TRBD2
size: -
V: TRBV5-6
DNA: TGTGCCAGCAGCAGAGGGACTAGCGGGATGATGTCGCGGGGGACCCAGTACTTC
CDR3: CASSRGTSGMMSRGTQYF

J: TRBJ1-3
D: -
size: -
V: TRBV4-2
DNA: TGTGCCAGCAGCCAAGACCCCGGCGCCGGGGGAATGAGGCGCAGCTCTGGAAACACCATATATTTT
CDR3: CASSQDPGAGGMRRSSGNTIYF

J: TRBJ2-7
D: TRBD2
size: -
V: TRBV7-9
DNA: TGTGCCAGCAGCCCCGGGACTAGCGGGAGGGCCTCCTACGAGCAGTACTTC
CDR3: CASSPGTSGRASYEQYF

J: TRBJ1-1
D: -
size: -
V: TRBV5-1
DNA: TGCGCCAGCAGCCAGGACAAACAGAACACTGAAGCTTTCTTT
CDR3: CASSQDKQNTEAFF

J: TRBJ1-4
D: -
size: -
V: TRBV5-1
DNA: TGCGCCAGCAGCGGAAAATTACAGGGTGGTGGGGAAAAACTGTTTTTT
CDR3: CASSGKLQGGGEKLFF

J: TRBJ2-2
D: -
size: -
V: TRBV10-3
DNA: TGTGCCATCAGTAGACGCCCCACTAGCACCGGGGAGCTGTTTTTT
CDR3: CAISRRPTSTGELFF

J: TRBJ1-6
D: -
size: -
V: TRBV19
DNA: TGTGCCAGTGGAAGGGGTTCCTATAATTCACCCCTCCACTTT
CDR3: CASGRGSYNSPLHF

J: TRBJ1-1
D: -
size: once
V: TRBV7-2
DNA: TGTGCCAGCAGCCTTCGACAGACGATCACTGAAGCTTTCTTT
CDR3: CASSLRQTITEAFF

J: TRBJ1-1
D: -
size: once
V: TRBV4-1
DNA: TGCGCCAGCAGCCTATGGCAGGGGACTGAAGCTTTCTTT
CDR3: CASSLWQGTEAFF

J: TRBJ1-1
D: TRBD1
size: -
V: TRBV11-2
DNA: TGTGCCAGCAGCGACAGGGGTTTCGAAGCTTTCTTT
CDR3: CASSDRGFEAFF

J: TRBJ2-1
D: TRBD1
size: few
V: TRBV28
DNA: TGTGCCAGCACCCGCGGACAGGGGGCCTACAATGAGCAGTTCTTC
CDR3: CASTRGQGAYNEQFF

J: TRBJ1-2
D: TRBD1
size: once
V: TRBV30
DNA: TGTGCCTGGAGGAAACAGGGGGCTGGCTATGGCTACACCTTC
CDR3: CAWRKQGAGYGYTF

J: TRBJ1-2
D: -
size: -
V: TRBV6-2/TRBV6-3
DNA: TGTGCCAGCAGCCGGACAGTGGGCGGCTACACCTTC
CDR3: CASSRTVGGYTF

J: TRBJ2-7
D: -
size: many
V: TRBV6-5
DNA: TGTGCCAGCAGTCCCCTCTGGGCAAGCTCCTACGAGCAGTACTTC
CDR3: CASSPLWASSYEQYF

J: TRBJ1-2
D: TRBD1
size: -
V: TRBV29-1
DNA: TGCAGCGCTGAGGGCAGGGGGCATAACTATGGCTACACCTTC
CDR3: CSAEGRGHNYGYTF

J: TRBJ1-2
D: -
size: -
V: TRBV28
DNA: TGTGCCAGCAGCTCAGGGATCAGCGGCTACACCTTC
CDR3: CASSSGISGYTF

J: TRBJ1-2
D: -
size: -
V: TRBV12-3/TRBV12-4
DNA: TGTGCCAGCAGTCTCCAGGGTGGCTATGGCTACACCTTC
CDR3: CASSLQGGYGYTF

J: TRBJ1-4
D: TRBD1
size: -
V: TRBV7-9
DNA: TGTGCCAGCAGCGCTTCCGGGACAGCATCCGAAAAACTGTTTTTT
CDR3: CASSASGTASEKLFF

J: TRBJ2-5
D: -
size: -
V: TRBV13
DNA: TGTGCCAGCAGCTTAGCTTTTAGCGGAGAGACCCAGTACTTC
CDR3: CASSLAFSGETQYF

J: TRBJ2-7
D: -
size: -
V: TRBV4-1
DNA: TGCGCCAGCAGAGACACAGGTTTTGGAGAGCAGTACTTC
CDR3: CASRDTGFGEQYF

J: TRBJ2-1
D: TRBD2
size: few
V: TRBV19
DNA: TGTGCCAGTAGTAGGGGGGCTAGCGGGAGGATAGATGAGCAGTTCTTC
CDR3: CASSRGASGRIDEQFF

J: TRBJ1-5
D: -
size: -
V: TRBV5-8
DNA: TGTGCCAGCAGCTGGGGACATTCAGTCGATCAGCCCCAGCATTTT
CDR3: CASSWGHSVDQPQHF

J: TRBJ2-1
D: TRBD1
size: -
V: TRBV7-6
DNA: TGTGCCAGCAGCTCAACAGGGGATTCCTACAATGAGCAGTTCTTC
CDR3: CASSSTGDSYNEQFF

J: TRBJ2-7
D: -
size: few
V: TRBV30
DNA: TGTGCCTGGAGACACACCTACGAGCAGTACTTC
CDR3: CAWRHTYEQYF

J: TRBJ1-1
D: TRBD1
size: once
V: TRBV19
DNA: TGTGCCAGTAGTGCCTACAGGGGCAAGGGGAACACTGAAGCTTTCTTT
CDR3: CASSAYRGKGNTEAFF

J: TRBJ1-5
D: -
size: -
V: TRBV7-2
DNA: TGTGCCAGCAGCGCAGCATCGGGACATCCTGCCGCGCAGCCCCAGCATTTT
CDR3: CASSAASGHPAAQPQHF

J: TRBJ2-7
D: -
size: -
V: TRBV27
DNA: TGTGCCAGCAGCAAGCCTCGAGGTTTGGAGTACTTC
CDR3: CASSKPRGLEYF